A selection of T cell receptor beta chains follows, all from one sample in a study of T cell responses to AZD1222 COVID-19 vaccine. Some clones are missing from TCRdb's copy, which holds only in-frame ones; the method was immunoSEQ multiplex PCR. The data show 150,000 or so clones, around 89% seen once. Sequences were derived from peripheral blood, sampled on day 0 of AZD1222 vaccination. The receptors shown here come from an adult in good health. Both conserved end residues are part of each CDR3. Expanded clones get a size class; other rows say once, few or many, or leave the size out.

CASSLAPGIYEQYF | TRBJ2-7 | TRBV7-8 | 14 | NA
CASSDQGYSYEQYF | TRBJ2-7 | TRBV6-1 | 14 | NA
CASSRSFSAEAFF | TRBJ1-1 | TRBV3-1/TRBV3-2 | 13 | NA
CASSGLAGFLGELFF | TRBJ2-2 | TRBV18 | 15 | NA
CSASVMAGVTQYF | TRBJ2-3 | TRBV20-1 | 13 | NA
CASSQDVGGNYGYTF | TRBJ1-2 | TRBV4-3 | 15 | NA
CASSLAQETQYF | TRBJ2-5 | TRBV7-2 | 12 | NA
CASSGAGRNEQFF | TRBJ2-1 | TRBV6-2/TRBV6-3 | 13 | NA
CASRPDRIYSNQPQHF | TRBJ1-5 | TRBV28 | 16 | once
CASSLGDRQETQYF | TRBJ2-5 | TRBV5-1 | 14 | NA
CASSLAGTGGSGEQYF | TRBJ2-7 | TRBV3-1/TRBV3-2 | 16 | NA
CASSQDTISGRQTGELFF | TRBJ2-2 | TRBV4-3 | 18 | NA
CASSSGLSYGYTF | TRBJ1-2 | TRBV6-5 | 13 | NA
CASSVGGLAANTGELFF | TRBJ2-2 | TRBV9 | 17 | once
CASSLVGQAGNTIYF | TRBJ1-3 | TRBV5-4 | 15 | NA
CASSPGGYEQYF | TRBJ2-7 | TRBV11-3 | 12 | NA
CASSQPGTASPLHF | TRBJ1-6 | TRBV5-5 | 14 | NA
CASSPIVNQPQHF | TRBJ1-5 | TRBV28 | 13 | NA
CASSDVPESKTLNYGYTF | TRBJ1-2 | TRBV6-2/TRBV6-3 | 18 | NA
CASEFGSRGNTEAFF | TRBJ1-1 | TRBV6-5 | 15 | NA
CASSLSGIFDEKLFF | TRBJ1-4 | TRBV5-1 | 15 | NA
CASSSAGQGRGRAEAFF | TRBJ1-1 | TRBV5-6 | 17 | NA
CASGEGVSPLHF | TRBJ1-6 | TRBV28 | 12 | NA
CATAGGGSAGELFF | TRBJ2-2 | TRBV15 | 14 | NA
CASRPGQRMNTEAFF | TRBJ1-1 | TRBV19 | 15 | NA